Reported below is one T cell receptor (beta chain). Its antigen is unidentified. This sample is drawn from a study of OX40 agonist ivuxolimab in advanced cancers. About the study: Patients received intravenous ivuxolimab every 2 weeks at 0.01 to 10 mg/kg. The eligibility criteria allowed prior anti-PD-1, anti-PD-L1 or anti-CTLA-4 therapy, and approximately 38% had some. Overall study findings and caveats: Expanded peripheral T-cell antigen specificity went undetermined. Normalized T-cell clonal expansion was also low in a subset of nonresponders.

TCRdb's copy holds only in-frame clones and misses some; the assay was immunoSEQ multiplex PCR. The sample has roughly 76,000 clones, almost 85% seen once; the top ten hold around 25%. CDR3 size: 15 residues. Sequencing used CD4+ or CD8+ T cells sorted from blood, obtained in a trial of the OX40 agonist ivuxolimab. The V call is TRBV21-1, the J call TRBJ2-1; the table gives TRBD1 as D, unverified against the DNA. TRBV21-1 counts as a pseudogene. This TCR came from an adult with an advanced solid tumor such as melanoma, head and neck, liver or kidney cancer. CDR3 in amino acids: CASKMTDQCVNEQFF. CDR3 in DNA: TGTGCCAGCAAGATGACAGACCAGTGTGTCAATGAGCAGTTCTTC.